These 29 T cell receptor beta chains came from one sample sequenced in a study of PD-1 blockade in classical Hodgkin lymphoma. TCRdb keeps only in-frame clones here, not all; method: immunoSEQ multiplex PCR. Among under 100,000 clones listed, approximately 88% were seen once. Following autologous stem cell transplantation, relapse occurred in every patient, and exposure to brentuximab vedotin varied. Here the sequenced sample was peripheral blood mononuclear cells (PBMCs), taken at baseline. Receptors originate from a human donor with classical Hodgkin lymphoma.

The gene calls are TRBV15 and TRBJ1-3; TRBD1 matches 9 bases. Trimming at V came to 4 bases and at J to 0 bases, leaving 1 base not matched to a gene. The V gene's germline CDR1 is LNHNV and CDR2 YYDKDF (reference sequence). The CDR3 runs to 15 residues. This chain's CDR3 is CATSMDRGSGNTIYF. The CDR3 DNA reads as TGTGCCACCAGCATGGACAGGGGCTCTGGAAACACCATATATTTT.

The chain employs TRBV6-6 and TRBJ2-7; possible D gene TRBD1, 5 bases. Germline CDR1 MNHNY, CDR2 SVGAGI (reference sequence). This CDR3 spans 14 amino acids. V was trimmed by 1 base and J by 3 bases, leaving 10 bases between them. DNA for the CDR3: TGTGCCAGCAGTTACTTGGCCCAGGGCTACGAGCAGTACTTC. Translated, it gives CASSYLAQGYEQYF.

This clone was counted once. This chain uses TRBV7-2 with TRBJ2-3; D unresolved. The CDR3 loop spans 13 amino acids. With 0 bases removed from V and 2 bases from J, the gap between germline ends came to 3 bases. Germline values: CDR1 SGHTA, CDR2 FQGNSA. The CDR3: CASSLANTDTQYF. For the CDR3, the DNA is TGTGCCAGCAGCTTAGCCAACACAGATACGCAGTATTTT.

The chain has TRBV7-2 and TRBJ1-3; D is ambiguous. Looked up from germline, CDR1 is SGHTA and CDR2 is FQGNSA. V was clipped by 8 bases and J by 3 bases, with 8 bases between them. The CDR3 covers 12 residues. The CDR3 DNA is TGTGCCAGCGTTAGTGATGGAAACACCATATATTTT. It specifies CASVSDGNTIYF.

This clone was observed a handful of times. The chain links TRBV6-6 to TRBJ2-7, with D possibly matching TRBD1 (6 bases). CDR1 and CDR2 from the germline V gene are MNHNY and SVGAGI (reference sequence). The CDR3 contains 15 residues. Trimming left V 6 bases short and J 1 base short, with 16 bases between. The CDR3 DNA reads TGTGCCAGCAGCTCAGACAGGACACTTTCCTACGAGCAGTACTTC. Translating gives CASSSDRTLSYEQYF.

The sample holds one count of this clone. In DNA, the CDR3 is TGTGCCAGCAGTTACGGGACAGGGAGAACTGAAGCTTTCTTT. Its translation: CASSYGTGRTEAFF. The rearrangement joins TRBV6-6 to TRBJ1-1; 9 bases fit TRBD1. V dropped 2 bases and J dropped 5; count of bases not matched to a gene: 3. CDR3 length: 14 amino acids. CDR1 MNHNY and CDR2 SVGAGI come from the germline V gene (reference sequence).

V and J are TRBV7-9 and TRBJ1-4; TRBD1 might be the D (5 bases). The CDR3 has 14 residues. Trimming stripped 4 bases from V and 8 bases from J, with 14 bases between. CDR1 is SEHNR, CDR2 FQNEAQ, per germline (reference sequence). The CDR3 coding sequence is TGTGCCAGCAGCTACCAGGGACCCCGGGAAAAACTGTTTTTT. Protein product: CASSYQGPREKLFF. Full variable domain (missing parts from reference TRBV7-9 and TRBJ1-4): DTGVSQNPRHKITKRGQNVTFRCDPISEHNRLYWYRQTLGQGPEFLTYFQNEAQLEKSRLLSDRFSAERPKGSFSTLEIQRTEQGDSAMYLCASSYQGPREKLFFGSGTQLSVL.

V gene TRBV10-3 combines with J gene TRBJ2-5, with unresolved D. The CDR3 is 12 residues long. From germline, CDR1 is ENHRY and CDR2 SYGVKD. Between the trimmed V and J ends, which lost 2 bases and 1 base, there was a span of 2 bases. CDR3 DNA: TGTGCCATCAGTGAGATCCAAGAGACCCAGTACTTC. It yields the protein CAISEIQETQYF.

The V gene is TRBV6-5, the J gene TRBJ2-7; D possibly uses TRBD1 or TRBD2 (5 bases each). The ends were cut back, 6 bases at V and 6 bases at J, with 12 bases in the middle. Germline V lookup: CDR1 MNHEY, CDR2 SVGAGI. The CDR3 covers 12 residues. CDR3 in amino acids: CASREERGEQYF. The CDR3 nucleotides read TGTGCCAGCAGAGAAGAGAGGGGCGAGCAGTACTTC.

The gene calls are TRBV27 and TRBJ2-2; D possibly corresponds to TRBD2 (6 bases). V shed 2 bases and J shed 1 base, with 14 bases lying between them. The germline CDR1 and CDR2 sequences are MNHEY and SMNVEV (reference sequence). The CDR3 has 17 residues. The CDR3 DNA reads TGTGCCAGCAGTTTACCTTCGGGAGTGTGGAACACCGGGGAGCTGTTTTTT. This codes for CASSLPSGVWNTGELFF.

The chain uses TRBV30 and TRBJ1-2; D is undetermined. V shed 3 bases and J shed 5 bases, with 10 bases lying between them. Germline values: CDR1 GTSNPN, CDR2 SVGIG (reference sequence). CDR3 length: 12 residues. The CDR3, as DNA: TGTGCCTGGAGAACTGCAGGTTATGGCTACACCTTC. Protein sequence: CAWRTAGYGYTF.

The rearrangement joins TRBV6-5 to TRBJ1-1; TRBD1 matches at 10 bases. V dropped 6 bases and J dropped 7; count of bases not matched to a gene: 8. The length of the CDR3 is 14 residues. CDR1 and CDR2 from the germline V gene are MNHEY and SVGAGI. The CDR3 nucleotides read TGTGCCAGCAGGAACCTTGGACAGGGGGTTGAAGCTTTCTTT. Protein sequence: CASRNLGQGVEAFF.

The chain combines TRBV6-5 with TRBJ1-1, with D possibly matching TRBD1 (6 bases). The CDR3 length is 15 residues. Trimming cost V 0 bases and J 4 bases, with 12 bases left between them. Germline CDR1 reads MNHEY; CDR2 reads SVGAGI. The CDR3 protein is CASSYSNLGGTEAFF. CDR3 nucleotides: TGTGCCAGCAGTTACTCCAACCTAGGGGGCACTGAAGCTTTCTTT.

The chain carries TRBV9 and TRBJ2-2, with D possibly being TRBD2 (5 bases). The CDR3 sequence is 15 residues long. Trimming removed 0 bases from V and 2 bases from J, with 8 bases in between. Germline V gene sequence: CDR1 SGDLS, CDR2 YYNGEE. The CDR3 spells CASSVELGNTGELFF. CDR3 coding DNA: TGTGCCAGCAGCGTAGAACTAGGAAACACCGGGGAGCTGTTTTTT.

For the CDR3, the DNA is TGCAGCGTCGAAAAGACGGGGACTGAAGCTTTCTTT. Translation gives CSVEKTGTEAFF. V usage is TRBV29-1 and J usage is TRBJ1-1; no clear D. Trimming stripped 6 bases from V and 5 bases from J, with 13 bases between. The length of the CDR3 is 12 residues. Per germline, CDR1 SQVTM and CDR2 ANQGSEA.

The gene calls are TRBV11-2 and TRBJ2-2; D is ambiguous. Trimming stripped 5 bases from V and 2 bases from J, with 12 bases between. Germline CDR1 is SGHAT and CDR2 is FQNNGV. This CDR3 has 15 residues. The CDR3 protein is CASSRGTRNTGELFF. CDR3 sequence (DNA): TGTGCCAGCAGCCGTGGTACGCGAAACACCGGGGAGCTGTTTTTT.

V usage is TRBV27 and J usage is TRBJ1-2; D remains unclear. V lost 6 bases, J lost 13 bases, and 18 bases lay in between. This CDR3 is 12 amino acids long. CDR1 MNHEY and CDR2 SMNVEV come from the germline V gene (reference sequence). This chain's CDR3 is CASRTQAGPTTF. CDR3 DNA: TGTGCCAGCAGAACTCAGGCAGGTCCGACCACCTTC.

This chain's CDR3 is CASSSKGPADGYTF. The CDR3 DNA follows: TGTGCCAGCAGTTCTAAGGGGCCAGCTGATGGCTACACCTTC. The chain combines TRBV6-6 with TRBJ1-2; possibly TRBD1 for D (5 bases). Germline V gives CDR1 MNHNY, CDR2 SVGAGI (reference sequence). Trimming cost V 4 bases and J 6 bases, with 15 bases left between them. This CDR3 has 14 amino acids.

The chain carries TRBV5-1 and TRBJ2-2, with TRBD2 matching over 12 bases. V shed 3 bases and J 4 bases; nucleotides not matched to a gene: 1. CDR3 length: 15 residues. Per germline, CDR1 SGHRS and CDR2 YFSETQ. DNA of the CDR3: TGCGCCAGCAGCTCACTAGCGGGAGGCACCGGGGAGCTGTTTTTT. Residues: CASSSLAGGTGELFF.

This chain connects TRBV5-4 to TRBJ2-3; D is uncertain. Trimming removed 0 bases at V and 6 bases at J, with 8 bases between. Germline loops: CDR1 SGHNT, CDR2 YYREEE (reference sequence). This CDR3 contains 13 residues. The CDR3 sequence is CASSLDSFDTQYF. CDR3 in DNA: TGTGCCAGCAGCTTGGACAGTTTTGATACGCAGTATTTT.

CDR3 nucleotides: TGTGCCAGCAGCCCCTGGGGCAGGGAGCGGGATCAGCCCCAGCATTTT. This gives the protein CASSPWGRERDQPQHF. The chain uses TRBV5-6 and TRBJ1-5; D possibly corresponds to TRBD1 (5 bases). CDR1 SGHDT and CDR2 YYEEEE come from the germline V gene. The CDR3 sequence is 16 residues long. The V end was cut by 4 bases, the J end by 5 bases, with 19 bases between.

The chain couples TRBV28 to TRBJ1-5; D gene uncertain. V shed 3 bases and J shed 4 bases, with 13 bases lying between them. Germline V gives CDR1 MDHEN, CDR2 SYDVKM. The CDR3 spans 15 residues. For the CDR3, the DNA is TGTGCCAGCAGTTTGTCGGGCGGAAGAAATCAGCCCCAGCATTTT. This gives the protein CASSLSGGRNQPQHF.

The rearrangement joins TRBV2 to TRBJ2-5, with TRBD1 matching over 8 bases. The V gene's germline CDR1 is SNHLY and CDR2 FYNNEI. With V trimmed by 6 bases and J by 5 bases, 5 bases remained unmatched. The CDR3 consists of 13 residues. The CDR3 here is CASSRTGHETQYF. In DNA, the CDR3 is TGTGCCAGCAGCCGGACAGGGCACGAGACCCAGTACTTC. The full variable domain, completed using reference TRBV2 and TRBJ2-5, is EPEVTQTPSHQVTQMGQEVILRCVPISNHLYFYWYRQILGQKVEFLVSFYNNEISEKSEIFDDQFSVERPDGSNFTLKIRSTKLEDSAMYFCASSRTGHETQYFGPGTRLLVL.

The J gene is TRBJ1-1, the V gene TRBV18, with D perhaps matching TRBD1 (5 bases). This CDR3 contains 14 residues. Trimming removed 8 bases at V and 1 base at J, with 14 bases between. The germline V gene encodes CDR1 KGHSH and CDR2 LQKENI. This chain's CDR3 is CASLRGTSNTEAFF. DNA for the CDR3: TGTGCCAGCCTTCGGGGGACTTCGAACACTGAAGCTTTCTTT.

The chain carries TRBV5-1 and TRBJ1-1, with D tentatively TRBD1 (6 bases). CDR3 length: 14 amino acids. Germline assignment: CDR1 SGHRS and CDR2 YFSETQ. The V gene lost 2 bases and the J gene lost 3 bases, with 11 bases spanning the gap. DNA for the CDR3: TGCGCCAGCAGCTTACAGGGTAGGGACACTGAAGCTTTCTTT. As protein: CASSLQGRDTEAFF.

This chain connects TRBV7-2 to TRBJ2-1; TRBD2 might be the D (5 bases). Deletions cut 3 bases from V and 15 bases from J, with 15 bases between. CDR1 is SGHTA, CDR2 FQGNSA, per germline. The CDR3 extends over 12 amino acids. The chain's CDR3 is CASSFYEEEGFF. The CDR3 DNA is TGTGCCAGCAGCTTCTACGAGGAAGAGGGGTTCTTC.

This sequence joins TRBV19 and TRBJ1-3, with D perhaps TRBD1 (6 bases). The CDR3 is 16 residues long. In germline, CDR1 is LNHDA, CDR2 SQIVND (reference sequence). V dropped 4 bases and J dropped 4 bases, with 17 bases sitting between them. In DNA form, the CDR3 reads TGTGCCAGTAGTACGCCCCTGGGGGCGGGAGGAAACACCATATATTTT. Its protein is CASSTPLGAGGNTIYF.

The rearrangement links TRBV6-5 to TRBJ1-1; D is ambiguous. The CDR3 totals 16 residues. Germline V CDR1 and CDR2: MNHEY, SVGAGI. V was pared by 4 bases and J by 5 bases, with 20 bases between. This CDR3 reads CASSFFNRPGGTEAFF. The CDR3 DNA sequence: TGTGCCAGCAGTTTCTTTAACCGCCCGGGAGGGACTGAAGCTTTCTTT.

This rearrangement joins TRBV5-5 to TRBJ2-5, with TRBD2 as a possible D gene (6 bases). The CDR3 covers 14 residues. Per germline, CDR1 SGHKS and CDR2 YYEKEE (reference sequence). The ends were cut back, 4 bases at V and 5 bases at J, with 15 bases in the middle. This CDR3 reads CASSPGGSVETQYF. In DNA form, the CDR3 reads TGTGCCAGCAGCCCCGGAGGGTCGGTGGAGACCCAGTACTTC.